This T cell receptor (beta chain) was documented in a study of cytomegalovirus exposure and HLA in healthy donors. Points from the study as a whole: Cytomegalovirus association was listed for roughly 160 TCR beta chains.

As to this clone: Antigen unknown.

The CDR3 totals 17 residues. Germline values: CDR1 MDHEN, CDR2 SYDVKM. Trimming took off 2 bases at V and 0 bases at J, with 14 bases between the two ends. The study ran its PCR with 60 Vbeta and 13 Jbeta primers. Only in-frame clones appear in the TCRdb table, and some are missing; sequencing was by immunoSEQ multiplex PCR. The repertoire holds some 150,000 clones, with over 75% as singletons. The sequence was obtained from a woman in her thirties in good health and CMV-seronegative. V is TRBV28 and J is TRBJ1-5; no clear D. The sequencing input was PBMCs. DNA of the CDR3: TGTGCCAGCAGTTTACTTATAGGGAGTCGTAGCAATCAGCCCCAGCATTTT. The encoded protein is CASSLLIGSRSNQPQHF. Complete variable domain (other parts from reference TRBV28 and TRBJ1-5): DVKVTQSSRYLVKRTGEKVFLECVQDMDHENMFWYRQDPGLGLRLIYFSYDVKMKEKGDIPEGYSVSREKKERFSLILESASTNQTSMYLCASSLLIGSRSNQPQHFGDGTRLSIL.